These 6 T cell receptor beta chains were sequenced from one sample in a study of blood T cell repertoires in COVID-19. Generated by immunoSEQ multiplex PCR, the TCRdb table keeps only in-frame clones and is missing some. The sample contains 300,000 to 350,000 clones, approximately 86% of which appear only once. Material for sequencing was PBMCs or T cells enriched from blood (not recorded which). All receptors come from a woman between 35 and 50 years old with acute COVID-19.

This rearrangement joins TRBV18 to TRBJ2-3, with 8 bases aligning to TRBD2. This CDR3 spans 15 amino acids. With V trimmed by 5 bases and J by 3 bases, 7 bases remained unmatched. CDR1 KGHSH and CDR2 LQKENI come from the germline V gene. CDR3 in DNA: TGTGCCAGCTCATCGACCGGGACTAGAACAGATACGCAGTATTTT. It translates to CASSSTGTRTDTQYF. The full variable domain, completed using reference TRBV18 and TRBJ2-3, is NAGVMQNPRHLVRRRGQEARLRCSPMKGHSHVYWYRQLPEEGLKFMVYLQKENIIDESGMPKERFSAEFPKEGPSILRIQQVVRGDSAAYFCASSSTGTRTDTQYFGPGTRLTVL.

The V gene is TRBV10-2, the J gene TRBJ1-5, with 8 bases identical to TRBD1. CDR3 length: 15 amino acids. The V segment lost 2 bases and the J segment 5 bases; nucleotides outside the gene matches: 5. Per the germline V gene, CDR1 is WSHSY and CDR2 is SAAADI. CDR3 DNA: TGCGCCAGCAGTGAGCCTGGACAGGGCGATCAGCCCCAGCATTTT. This sequence encodes CASSEPGQGDQPQHF.

The chain couples TRBV10-3 to TRBJ1-5, with 8 bases matching TRBD1. J gave up 3 bases and V 2 bases, and 3 bases lay outside the gene matches. This CDR3 is 15 amino acids long. The germline CDR1 and CDR2 sequences are ENHRY and SYGVKD. This chain's CDR3 is CAISENRGDNQPQHF. As DNA, the CDR3 is TGTGCCATCAGTGAGAACAGGGGGGACAATCAGCCCCAGCATTTT.

This chain connects TRBV12-3 or TRBV12-4 to TRBJ1-2; D is undetermined. Trimming stripped 7 bases from V and 5 bases from J, with 11 bases between. The CDR3 loop spans 12 amino acids. CDR3 amino acids: CASNPDGYGYTF. The CDR3 DNA sequence: TGTGCCAGCAACCCCGACGGGTATGGCTACACCTTC.

The chain has TRBV7-9 and TRBJ2-1; 13 bases match TRBD2. Losses at the gene ends were 10 bases for V and 2 bases for J; bases not matched to a gene: 8. There are 16 residues in the CDR3. Germline CDR1 reads SEHNR; CDR2 reads FQNEAQ (reference sequence). CDR3 nucleotides: TGTGCCACCCAACGTGGGACTAGCGGGACCTACAATGAGCAGTTCTTC. Protein product: CATQRGTSGTYNEQFF.

CDR3 loop: CASSYSVAGGLNEQFF. The CDR3 coding sequence is TGTGCCAGCAGTTACTCCGTAGCGGGGGGGCTTAATGAGCAGTTCTTC. The gene calls are TRBV6-5 and TRBJ2-1, with TRBD2 identical over 11 bases. The J segment lost 7 bases and the V segment lost 0 bases, leaving 5 bases of the junction unmatched. This CDR3 spans 16 amino acids. Per germline, CDR1 MNHEY and CDR2 SVGAGI.